This T cell receptor beta chain was identified during a study of identical twins. This clonotype occurred a few times. All donors were healthy Caucasians. TCRdb reprocessed the 5' RACE reads with MiXCR, giving one entry per CDR3 protein. The sample holds some 590,000 distinct CDR3 sequences, 9.6% seen once. Germline CDR1 reads SGHVS; CDR2 reads FQNEAQ. The CDR3 totals 14 residues. The ends lost 4 bases at V and 3 bases at J; junction bases unmatched: 3. These same data were also listed under a study on yellow fever vaccine responses in identical twins.

The chain combines TRBV7-8 with TRBJ2-7; the match to TRBD1 covers 10 bases. The sequenced sample was PBMCs. This clonotype originated in a woman under 30 in good health. Written as DNA, the CDR3 is TGTGCCAGCAGCTCGGACAGGGGGTACTACGAGCAGTACTTC. Amino acid sequence: CASSSDRGYYEQYF.